A single sample is the source of the 27 T cell receptor beta chains below, sequenced in a study of blood T cell repertoires in COVID-19. This table comes from immunoSEQ multiplex PCR, and its TCRdb copy is limited to in-frame clones, with some not included. The top ten clones hold under 30% of a sample with 50,000 to 75,000 clones, 81% of them seen once. Source material: peripheral blood. The receptors were sampled from a woman of 80 years or more with active or convalescent COVID-19.

The CDR3 here is CASSGPGSGNTIYF. The CDR3 nucleotides read TGTGCCAGTAGTGGTCCAGGATCTGGAAACACCATATATTTT. The chain recombines TRBV19 with TRBJ1-3, with no clear D. Trimming shortened V by 5 bases and J by 1 base, and 9 bases separated the two germline ends. The length of the CDR3 is 14 residues. Germline-derived CDR1 and CDR2 are LNHDA and SQIVND (reference sequence).

The CDR3 coding sequence is TGTGCCATCGGGCCCAACACAGATACGCAGTATTTT. Protein: CAIGPNTDTQYF. The V call is TRBV10-3, the J call TRBJ2-3; D is unresolved. CDR1 is ENHRY, CDR2 SYGVKD, per germline. The V gene lost 8 bases and the J gene lost 2 bases, with 8 bases spanning the gap. The CDR3 runs to 12 residues.

The chain carries TRBV7-2 and TRBJ2-5; D may be TRBD2 (6 bases). CDR1 is SGHTA, CDR2 FQGNSA, per germline. Trimming left V 4 bases short and J 2 bases short, with 8 bases between. The CDR3 has 13 amino acids. The CDR3 DNA reads as TGTGCCAGCAGCTCCGGGGGACAAGAGACCCAGTACTTC. It translates to CASSSGGQETQYF.

This clone appeared a single time. The chain combines TRBV7-3 with TRBJ1-1; D not certain. The V and J ends lost 5 bases and 8 bases respectively, with 15 bases between them. CDR1 SGHTA and CDR2 FQGTGA come from the germline V gene. This CDR3 contains 13 residues. In DNA, the CDR3 is TGTGCCAGCAGCCCACTACAACCCGGGGAAGCTTTCTTT. Its protein product is CASSPLQPGEAFF.

The chain recombines TRBV28 with TRBJ2-1; TRBD1 agrees at 12 bases. V gave up 6 bases and J gave up 8 bases; unmatched junction bases: 8. The CDR3 is 15 amino acids. CDR1 is MDHEN, CDR2 SYDVKM, per germline. The DNA of the CDR3 is TGTGCCAGCAGAGAAGGGACAGGGGGCGGCTATGAGCAGTTCTTC. This translates into CASREGTGGGYEQFF.

The V call is TRBV6-2 or TRBV6-3, the J call TRBJ1-1, with 9 nucleotides matching TRBD1. Germline CDR1 reads MNHEY; CDR2 reads SVGEGT. The CDR3 length is 20 residues. The V gene end was trimmed by 4 bases and the J gene end by 4 bases; junction bases not matched to a gene: 22. CDR3 protein: CASSSYSMGRTGEKTTEAFF. For the CDR3, the DNA is TGTGCCAGCAGTTCCTACTCTATGGGTAGGACAGGGGAAAAGACCACTGAAGCTTTCTTT.

This clone was found a few times. CDR3 region: CASSPGTGPYEQYF. The CDR3 region has the DNA TGTGCCAGCAGCCCGGGGACAGGGCCCTACGAGCAGTACTTC. The chain uses TRBV9 and TRBJ2-7; 9 bases fit TRBD1. The junction had 4 bases not matched to a gene; V was cut back by 4 bases and J by 2 bases. This CDR3 spans 14 amino acids. The V gene's germline CDR1 is SGDLS and CDR2 YYNGEE. Full variable domain (outside the CDR3, taken from reference TRBV9 and TRBJ2-7): DSGVTQTPKHLITATGQRVTLRCSPRSGDLSVYWYQQSLDQGLQFLIQYYNGEERAKGNILERFSAQQFPDLHSELNLSSLELGDSALYFCASSPGTGPYEQYFGPGTRLTVT.

This clone was recorded a few times. V usage is TRBV5-1 and J usage is TRBJ2-5; D may be TRBD1 (5 bases). The CDR3 loop spans 13 amino acids. Germline values: CDR1 SGHRS, CDR2 YFSETQ. Trimming took off 0 bases at V and 5 bases at J, with 8 bases between the two ends. The CDR3 DNA is TGCGCCAGCAGCTTGGTGGGGCCTGAGACCCAGTACTTC. Residues: CASSLVGPETQYF.

This chain joins TRBV7-3 and TRBJ1-2; TRBD1 agrees at 8 bases. The V gene end was trimmed by 2 bases and the J gene end by 4 bases; junction bases not matched to a gene: 3. The CDR3 runs to 14 residues. The germline V gene has CDR1 SGHTA and CDR2 FQGTGA. CDR3 residues: CASSLAGGVYGYTF. CDR3 nucleotide sequence: TGTGCCAGCAGCTTAGCAGGGGGCGTCTATGGCTACACCTTC.

The chain employs TRBV28 and TRBJ1-4; weak D call: TRBD1 (6 bases). CDR1 is MDHEN, CDR2 SYDVKM, per germline. The CDR3 covers 16 residues. V lost 6 bases and J lost 3, with 17 bases in between. The CDR3 region has the DNA TGTGCCAGCAGACCCTCTAACAGGGTTCCTAATGAAAAACTGTTTTTT. Its protein product is CASRPSNRVPNEKLFF. The full variable domain, rest sourced from reference TRBV28 and TRBJ1-4, is DVKVTQSSRYLVKRTGEKVFLECVQDMDHENMFWYRQDPGLGLRLIYFSYDVKMKEKGDIPEGYSVSREKKERFSLILESASTNQTSMYLCASRPSNRVPNEKLFFGSGTQLSVL.

The genes are TRBV3-1 (or the pseudogene TRBV3-2) and TRBJ1-4; maybe TRBD1 (5 bases). The CDR3 is 15 residues long. The V and J ends lost 0 bases and 5 bases respectively, with 10 bases between them. Looked up from germline, CDR1 is LGHDT and CDR2 is YNNKEL (reference sequence). CDR3 nucleotides: TGTGCCAGCAGCCAAGAGGGACTGCAAAATGAAAAACTGTTTTTT. Its translation is CASSQEGLQNEKLFF.

The rearrangement links TRBV5-1 to TRBJ2-5; TRBD2 matches at 9 bases. The CDR3 is 15 residues long. Germline loops: CDR1 SGHRS, CDR2 YFSETQ. J lost 4 bases, V lost 3 bases, and 7 bases had no gene match. In nucleotides, the CDR3 is TGCGCCAGCAGCTCTGGTGCGGGGGGGGGAGAGACCCAGTACTTC. It codes for CASSSGAGGGETQYF.

A single count supports this clone. The V call is TRBV5-1, the J call TRBJ2-1; tentative D call: TRBD2 (6 bases). V lost 0 bases and J lost 2, with 9 bases in between. Germline CDR1 reads SGHRS; CDR2 reads YFSETQ. This CDR3 has 15 residues. CDR3 amino acids: CASSLDGGAYNEQFF. The CDR3 bases are TGCGCCAGCAGCTTGGACGGGGGAGCCTACAATGAGCAGTTCTTC. Combining the CDR3 with reference TRBV5-1 and TRBJ2-1 gives the whole variable domain KAGVTQTPRYLIKTRGQQVTLSCSPISGHRSVSWYQQTPGQGLQFLFEYFSETQRNKGNFPGRFSGRQFSNSRSEMNVSTLELGDSALYLCASSLDGGAYNEQFFGPGTRLTVL.

The rearrangement links TRBV6-5 to TRBJ1-2; D may be TRBD1 (5 bases). In germline, CDR1 is MNHEY, CDR2 SVGAGI. V lost 6 bases and J 4 bases, leaving 12 bases between the germline ends. This CDR3 region has 13 residues. The CDR3 DNA reads as TGTGCCAGCAGGGAGGTGGGGGGCTATGGCTACACCTTC. Translation: CASREVGGYGYTF.

The J gene is TRBJ2-1, the V gene TRBV27; the D gene is possibly TRBD2 (5 bases). Germline V CDR1 and CDR2: MNHEY, SMNVEV (reference sequence). Trimming pared 9 bases from V and 5 bases from J, leaving 14 bases between. The CDR3 is 13 amino acids. CDR3 sequence: CASYRRPDNEQFF. The CDR3 DNA reads TGTGCCAGTTACCGGAGGCCCGACAATGAGCAGTTCTTC.

The V and J genes are TRBV7-9 and TRBJ1-3, with 8 bases matching TRBD1. The CDR3 has 16 amino acids. Germline V lookup: CDR1 SEHNR, CDR2 FQNEAQ (reference sequence). After removal of 1 base from V and 2 bases from J, the junction contained 4 bases not matched to a gene. For the CDR3, the DNA is TGTGCCAGCAGCTTAGGACAGGGGATTGCTGGAAACACCATATATTTT. It codes for CASSLGQGIAGNTIYF.

The chain joins TRBV10-1 to TRBJ1-3; unclear D gene. Germline V gives CDR1 WNHNN, CDR2 SYGVQD (reference sequence). Trimming removed 6 bases at V and 0 bases at J, with 15 bases between. The CDR3 is made up of 16 amino acids. The CDR3 DNA sequence: TGCGCCAGCAGCCCGGAGGCCCTCCACTCTGGAAACACCATATATTTT. Protein: CASSPEALHSGNTIYF.

This clone was picked up one time. The rearrangement links TRBV28 to TRBJ2-7; TRBD1 aligns across 7 bases. The CDR3 sequence is 15 residues long. Germline-derived CDR1 and CDR2 are MDHEN and SYDVKM. V trimming: 0 bases; J trimming: 13 bases; junction bases outside the gene matches: 15. The CDR3 DNA sequence: TGTGCCAGCAGTTTATGGGTCTGGGGACAGCTAAAAGATTACTTC. As protein: CASSLWVWGQLKDYF.

The chain links TRBV7-2 to TRBJ1-5; 9 bases are shared with TRBD1. This CDR3 comprises 15 residues. V gave up 4 bases and J gave up 4 bases; unmatched junction bases: 5. In germline, CDR1 is SGHTA, CDR2 FQGNSA. The CDR3 loop is CASSYGGTGNQPQHF. As DNA, the CDR3 is TGTGCCAGCAGCTATGGAGGGACAGGGAATCAGCCCCAGCATTTT.

The chain combines TRBV15 with TRBJ1-1; 8 nucleotides align to TRBD1. The CDR3 contains 15 residues. The trim removed 5 bases at V and 1 base at J, leaving 6 bases unmatched. Germline lookup yields CDR1 LNHNV and CDR2 YYDKDF (reference sequence). The CDR3 spells CATSARDRTNTEAFF. CDR3 coding DNA: TGTGCCACCAGCGCCCGGGACAGGACGAACACTGAAGCTTTCTTT.

The V gene is TRBV6-5, the J gene TRBJ2-1; 10 bases are a match to TRBD1. V lost 5 bases, J lost 8 bases, and 6 bases stayed unmatched. The CDR3 covers 14 residues. The V gene's germline CDR1 is MNHEY and CDR2 SVGAGI. CDR3 residues: CASSPGQGMDEQFF. The CDR3 nucleotides read TGTGCCAGCAGTCCGGGACAGGGGATGGATGAGCAGTTCTTC.

This clone was observed a handful of times. The chain is built from TRBV5-1 and TRBJ2-3, with TRBD2 as a possible D gene (6 bases). The length of the CDR3 is 14 residues. The V and J ends lost 5 bases and 2 bases respectively, with 12 bases between them. Germline-derived CDR1 and CDR2 are SGHRS and YFSETQ. The CDR3 loop reads CASRSGLYTDTQYF. The CDR3 DNA is TGCGCCAGCAGATCGGGACTCTACACAGATACGCAGTATTTT.

The chain couples TRBV4-3 to TRBJ2-1; 7 bases line up with TRBD2. This CDR3 contains 16 residues. The V and J ends lost 1 base and 3 bases, in that order; junction bases with no gene match: 6. Germline CDR1 is LGHNA and CDR2 is YSLEER. The CDR3 coding sequence is TGCGCCAGCAGCCAAGGAGCGGGGCAATTCTACAATGAGCAGTTCTTC. Translation gives CASSQGAGQFYNEQFF.

In nucleotides, the CDR3 is TGCAGCGTTCAACGGGACAGGGTGTCAGAGACCCAGTACTTC. Its protein is CSVQRDRVSETQYF. V usage is TRBV29-1 and J usage is TRBJ2-5, with 9 bases identical to TRBD1. There are 14 residues in the CDR3. From germline, CDR1 is SQVTM and CDR2 ANQGSEA. The V segment lost 5 bases and the J segment 4 bases; nucleotides outside the gene matches: 8.

V is TRBV12-3 or TRBV12-4 and J is TRBJ1-2; D is undetermined. The CDR3 loop spans 12 amino acids. Trimming took off 5 bases at V and 2 bases at J, with 6 bases between the two ends. This CDR3 reads CASSPRNYGYTF. In DNA, the CDR3 is TGTGCCAGCAGTCCGCGGAACTATGGCTACACCTTC.

The chain carries TRBV9 and TRBJ1-1; no firm D call. Germline CDR1 SGDLS, CDR2 YYNGEE. The CDR3 loop spans 13 amino acids. Trimming shortened V by 0 bases and J by 1 base, and 4 bases separated the two germline ends. CDR3 coding DNA: TGTGCCAGCAGCGTAGACTGGAACACTGAAGCTTTCTTT. It encodes CASSVDWNTEAFF.

This clone has a handful of counts. This chain uses TRBV28 with TRBJ2-7, with TRBD1 matching 8 bases. The V and J ends lost 3 bases and 7 bases, in that order; junction bases with no gene match: 8. Per germline, CDR1 MDHEN and CDR2 SYDVKM. The CDR3 sequence is 14 residues long. The DNA of the CDR3 is TGTGCCAGCAGTTTCCCGGACAGGGCCTTGGAGCAGTACTTC. As protein: CASSFPDRALEQYF.